These T cell receptor beta chains were read from a single sample in a study of beta chain features in type 1 diabetes. The data were produced by immunoSEQ multiplex PCR, yet TCRdb's version contains in-frame clones alone and is incomplete. The sample consists of some 360,000 clones, around 19% of them appearing once. Sequencing used naive CD4+ T cells from blood. The receptor source for this set is a young woman in good health. Each CDR3 is given with its conserved first and last residue. D genes are given only for firm matches. Some rows have no size entry. The others give once, few or many, or a class for an expanded clone.

d_call: TRBD1
clone_size: .
j_call: TRBJ2-1
v_call: TRBV11-3
cdr3_aa: CASTTGGGSYNEQFF
cdr3_nt: TGTGCCAGCACAACAGGGGGTGGCTCCTACAATGAGCAGTTCTTC

d_call: .
clone_size: .
j_call: TRBJ1-5
v_call: TRBV18
cdr3_aa: CASSRQARNWPQHF
cdr3_nt: TGTGCCAGCTCACGACAGGCGAGGAATTGGCCCCAGCATTTT

d_call: .
clone_size: .
j_call: TRBJ1-5
v_call: TRBV18
cdr3_aa: CASSPANSNQPQHF
cdr3_nt: TGTGCCAGCTCACCGGCCAATAGCAATCAGCCCCAGCATTTT

d_call: .
clone_size: .
j_call: TRBJ1-3
v_call: TRBV9
cdr3_aa: CASSPRRGNGNTIYF
cdr3_nt: TGTGCCAGCAGCCCCCGGCGAGGGAACGGAAACACCATATATTTT

d_call: .
clone_size: .
j_call: TRBJ1-1
v_call: TRBV5-1
cdr3_aa: CASTKNTEAFF
cdr3_nt: TGCGCCAGCACTAAGAACACTGAAGCTTTCTTT

d_call: TRBD1
clone_size: few
j_call: TRBJ2-7
v_call: TRBV7-9
cdr3_aa: CASSLAGTGDNEQYF
cdr3_nt: TGTGCCAGCAGCTTAGCGGGGACAGGGGACAACGAGCAGTACTTC

d_call: .
clone_size: few
j_call: TRBJ2-5
v_call: TRBV5-6
cdr3_aa: CASSLRSPGAAETQYF
cdr3_nt: TGTGCCAGCAGCCTCCGCAGCCCAGGGGCGGCAGAGACCCAGTACTTC

d_call: .
clone_size: .
j_call: TRBJ1-1
v_call: TRBV5-1
cdr3_aa: CASSLGGIMNTEAFF
cdr3_nt: TGCGCCAGCAGCTTGGGCGGAATCATGAACACTGAAGCTTTCTTT

d_call: .
clone_size: .
j_call: TRBJ1-1
v_call: TRBV30
cdr3_aa: CATWFFAGLGNTEAFF
cdr3_nt: TGTGCCACCTGGTTTTTCGCGGGGTTAGGGAACACTGAAGCTTTCTTT

d_call: TRBD2
clone_size: few
j_call: TRBJ2-3
v_call: TRBV5-1
cdr3_aa: CASSLEVAGPTDTQYF
cdr3_nt: TGCGCCAGCAGCTTGGAGGTAGCGGGACCCACAGATACGCAGTATTTT

d_call: TRBD2
clone_size: .
j_call: TRBJ2-1
v_call: TRBV9
cdr3_aa: CASSVTSGAYNEQFF
cdr3_nt: TGTGCCAGCAGCGTAACTAGCGGAGCCTACAATGAGCAGTTCTTC

d_call: .
clone_size: .
j_call: TRBJ2-3
v_call: TRBV6-5
cdr3_aa: CASSYRGLTDTQYF
cdr3_nt: TGTGCCAGCAGTTACAGGGGACTCACAGATACGCAGTATTTT

d_call: .
clone_size: .
j_call: TRBJ2-2
v_call: TRBV18
cdr3_aa: CASSPPSMNTGELFF
cdr3_nt: TGTGCCAGCTCACCACCGTCTATGAACACCGGGGAGCTGTTTTTT

d_call: .
clone_size: .
j_call: TRBJ2-1
v_call: TRBV18
cdr3_aa: CASSPLAGQNEQFF
cdr3_nt: TGTGCCAGCTCACCACTTGCAGGTCAGAATGAGCAGTTCTTC

d_call: .
clone_size: few
j_call: TRBJ2-1
v_call: TRBV2
cdr3_aa: CATLLGEGVDEQFF
cdr3_nt: TGTGCCACCCTCCTCGGGGAGGGGGTCGATGAGCAGTTCTTC

d_call: .
clone_size: .
j_call: TRBJ2-7
v_call: TRBV2
cdr3_aa: CASRQGNYEQYF
cdr3_nt: TGTGCCAGCAGGCAGGGTAATTACGAGCAGTACTTC